These T cell receptor beta chains were read from a single sample in a study of blood T cell repertoires in COVID-19. Here immunoSEQ multiplex PCR was the method, and the copy in TCRdb shows in-frame clones only, minus some. The sample shows 90,000 to 120,000 clones, about four fifths of them seen only once. Material for sequencing was peripheral blood. The origin of the receptors is a man between 60 and 75 years old with acute or convalescent COVID-19. CDR3s include the opening cysteine and the closing phenylalanine or tryptophan. A D gene is named only where the DNA matches it firmly. Clone size is stated in some rows and not others, as once, few, many or a class when expanded.

size: NA
length: 14
J: TRBJ2-7
V: TRBV11-2
D: TRBD1
CDR3: CASSLITGVGEQYF
DNA: TGTGCCAGCAGCTTAATTACAGGGGTTGGCGAGCAGTACTTC

size: NA
length: 14
J: TRBJ1-2
V: TRBV7-8
D: TRBD1
CDR3: CASSLDRGGYGYTF
DNA: TGTGCCAGCAGCTTGGACAGGGGTGGTTATGGCTACACCTTC

size: NA
length: 14
J: TRBJ2-5
V: TRBV5-1
D: NA
CDR3: CASSPTGRGETQYF
DNA: TGCGCCAGCAGTCCAACGGGGAGAGGGGAGACCCAGTACTTC

size: once
length: 15
J: TRBJ2-2
V: TRBV5-1
D: TRBD1
CDR3: CASSSDRVITGELFF
DNA: TGCGCCAGCAGCTCGGACAGGGTTATTACCGGGGAGCTGTTTTTT

size: few
length: 13
J: TRBJ1-1
V: TRBV5-6
D: NA
CDR3: CASSLELNTEAFF
DNA: TGTGCCAGCAGCTTGGAGCTGAACACTGAAGCTTTCTTT

size: few
length: 14
J: TRBJ1-5
V: TRBV18
D: NA
CDR3: CASSPQGRNQPQHF
DNA: TGTGCCAGCTCACCTCAGGGGCGCAATCAGCCCCAGCATTTT

size: NA
length: 15
J: TRBJ2-7
V: TRBV6-5
D: TRBD1
CDR3: CASSTSGTGRYEQYF
DNA: TGTGCCAGCAGTACCTCCGGGACAGGGAGGTACGAGCAGTACTTC

size: NA
length: 14
J: TRBJ2-7
V: TRBV6-6
D: NA
CDR3: CASNLDTGVSEQYF
DNA: TGTGCCAGCAACCTCGACACGGGAGTAAGCGAGCAGTACTTC

size: NA
length: 15
J: TRBJ2-2
V: TRBV25-1
D: NA
CDR3: CASSEVGVNTGELFF
DNA: TGTGCCAGCAGTGAAGTAGGGGTCAACACCGGGGAGCTGTTTTTT

size: NA
length: 14
J: TRBJ1-4
V: TRBV4-3
D: NA
CDR3: CASSQVGAYEKLFF
DNA: TGCGCCAGCAGCCAAGTGGGGGCGTATGAAAAACTGTTTTTT

size: NA
length: 15
J: TRBJ1-4
V: TRBV2
D: NA
CDR3: CASISQGLANEKLFF
DNA: TGTGCCAGCATTTCCCAGGGGTTAGCTAATGAAAAACTGTTTTTT

size: NA
length: 14
J: TRBJ2-5
V: TRBV27
D: NA
CDR3: CASSFLGREETQYF
DNA: TGTGCCAGCAGTTTTCTCGGGCGGGAAGAGACCCAGTACTTC

size: NA
length: 16
J: TRBJ2-7
V: TRBV18
D: TRBD1
CDR3: CASSPPTTTGGYEQYF
DNA: TGTGCCAGCTCACCGCCGACCACGACAGGGGGCTACGAGCAGTACTTC

size: NA
length: 13
J: TRBJ2-7
V: TRBV10-3
D: TRBD1
CDR3: CAINRGSPGEQYF
DNA: TGTGCCATCAACAGGGGCTCGCCGGGCGAGCAGTACTTC